This T cell receptor (beta chain) is from a study of blood T cells in healthy people across ages. Whole-study findings and limits: PBMC samples, being unsorted, prevented any conclusive comparison of naive and antigen-experienced cells.

Trimming removed 9 bases from V and 6 bases from J; junction bases left unmatched: 17. The CDR3 is 15 amino acids. Germline values: CDR1 SNHLY, CDR2 FYNNEI. Next came a second PCR, run for about 7 to 12 cycles, which used a sample-barcoded 5' primer along with a J-beta primer mix. MiXCR, run by TCRdb on the 5' RACE reads, gives a single entry per CDR3 protein. The table records 1.4 million to 1.5 million distinct CDR3 sequences, roughly 40% of them present only once. This clonotype was counted a few times. Its antigen is unknown. The sample, approximately 10 milliliters of peripheral blood, was drawn from each donor.

Source material: blood. The receptor was derived from a woman aged 18-29 years in good health. This rearrangement joins TRBV2 to TRBJ2-7, with 7 bases lining up with TRBD2. Here the CDR3 DNA reads TGTGCCAGTTCAGCGAATGGACTAGTGTCGGGCGAGCAGTACTTC. Translating it yields CASSANGLVSGEQYF.